This T cell receptor beta chain stems from a study of shared clonotypes between healthy human individuals (dated by TCRdb to about 2020). A note on the overall study: The cohort included a few men and a couple of women between 18 and 49 years of age. For each donor, three plates each were used for CD4 naive and CD4 memory, two plates were used for CD8 naive, and one plate was used for CD8 memory. The study deeply sequenced blood TCR repertoires of about 5 healthy adults to estimate repertoire size and the extent of clonotype sharing between individuals. Different laboratories and diverse techniques were used to prepare libraries and sequence TCR repertoires, to increase sequencing depth and limit assay-specific biases. Leukapheresis yielded between about 0.8 and 9.5 billion PBMCs per donor.

Using the deep immunoSEQ assay, TCR CDR3 regions were amplified from genomic DNA by multiplex PCR. Extracted genomic DNA from each cell subset was distributed evenly across all wells of several immunoSEQ 96-well plates, and each plate was treated as a replicate. For sorted subsets, around 200 ng genomic DNA, equal to about 30,000 T cell genomes, was loaded into each replicate PCR. Purified libraries were quantified with a Qubit 3.0 fluorometer, sized on a Bioanalyzer 2100, and re-quantified with the KAPA Library Quantification kit. Every immunoSEQ 96-well plate was sequenced on a dedicated single-read 150-cycle Illumina NextSeq 550 flow cell. The authors' analysis ran thus. Because the immunoSEQ output included only junctional sequences and no quality scores, the filtering could not be the same as the filtering used for full-length reads. Sequences were annotated with PyIR, a Python wrapper for IgBLAST v1.9, using IMGT germline references to assign V/J genes and CDR3. Any read was removed if the V/J assignment was weak (E-value above 1e-6), the CDR3 was missing, or the read contained stop codons, out-of-frame junctions, or ambiguous translated residues. V3J clonotypes were defined as sequences sharing an identical inferred V gene, J gene, and CDR3 amino acid sequence. Percentage overlap between repertoires was calculated by dividing the number of shared unique clonotypes by the size of the smaller repertoire. Richness of each repertoire was evaluated using RTK rarefaction, the Chao1 estimator, and Recon v2.1 estimates of unobserved clonotypes. Generation probabilities were computed with OLGA for all TCRbeta clonotypes obtained by the gDNA method from several donors. The immuneACCESS repertoire file appears here via TCRdb, limited to in-frame rearrangements. These files lack a portion of the clones; in checked studies, under half of the deficit traces to unresolved V genes, and the cause of the others is not known. That table furnishes V, J and clone size, whereas the DNA furnished D and trimming. This sample holds approximately 2.5 million clones; around nine tenths were observed only once. The ten largest account for around 0.14% of the sample.

A remark on this clone: It lacks a known antigen. The input lacks base qualities; no much larger clone sits a single base away.

Broader findings and caveats from the paper: Incomplete sequencing was indicated by rarefaction of sorted-subset datasets, despite the large sequencing depth. Larger estimated clonotype richness was generally found for naive subsets than for memory subsets. Pairwise subsampling led to the expectation that sequencing depth would affect the degree of clonotype sharing among donors. Because the study included only a small number of donors, the genetic and exposure-history diversity represented was limited. Only blood was sampled, and tissue TCR repertoires likely differ from those in blood. Sharing across a few donors was observed for roughly 5% of naive CD4, over 3% of naive CD8, over 2% of memory CD4, and about 0.4% of memory CD8 clonotypes. Compared with non-shared clonotypes, clonotypes shared by all four sorted-subset donors had higher generation probabilities.

The donors were healthy, HIV-negative adults with no recently reported acute infections or vaccinations. All donors were Caucasian adults living in Nashville, Tennessee, USA. CD4+ T cells were enriched by magnetic negative selection; naive cells were then positively selected on CD45RA, and the negative fraction formed the memory subset. Blood was obtained by leukapheresis, after which PBMCs were separated by Ficoll-Histopaque density gradient centrifugation and cryopreserved in liquid nitrogen vapor phase. Analytical flow cytometry was used to check the purity and quantity of each magnetically sorted T cell population. From each sorted fraction, genomic DNA was isolated and quantified by UV absorbance on a Nanodrop 2000c. The CDR3 runs 16 amino acids, cysteine and phenylalanine included. The retained sequence is limited to the CDR3, 48 bases, with the frame set at the first base. Looking up the germline V gene yields CDR1 SGHRS and CDR2 YFSETQ. The junction shows trimming of 4 bases on V and 2 bases on J, and the gene matches do not reach 9 bases of it.

Sequencing was performed on naive CD4+ T cells sorted from blood. The cell subset or site label here, explained by the study, means: CD45RA+ positively selected. This receptor was taken from a man younger than 35 in good health. This receptor chain uses TRBV5-1 and TRBJ2-7; TRBD2 agrees with 10 junctional bases. The CDR3 region has the sequence CASSPLSSGSTYEQYF. The nucleotides are TGCGCCAGCAGCCCATTATCTAGCGGGAGTACCTACGAGCAGTACTTC.